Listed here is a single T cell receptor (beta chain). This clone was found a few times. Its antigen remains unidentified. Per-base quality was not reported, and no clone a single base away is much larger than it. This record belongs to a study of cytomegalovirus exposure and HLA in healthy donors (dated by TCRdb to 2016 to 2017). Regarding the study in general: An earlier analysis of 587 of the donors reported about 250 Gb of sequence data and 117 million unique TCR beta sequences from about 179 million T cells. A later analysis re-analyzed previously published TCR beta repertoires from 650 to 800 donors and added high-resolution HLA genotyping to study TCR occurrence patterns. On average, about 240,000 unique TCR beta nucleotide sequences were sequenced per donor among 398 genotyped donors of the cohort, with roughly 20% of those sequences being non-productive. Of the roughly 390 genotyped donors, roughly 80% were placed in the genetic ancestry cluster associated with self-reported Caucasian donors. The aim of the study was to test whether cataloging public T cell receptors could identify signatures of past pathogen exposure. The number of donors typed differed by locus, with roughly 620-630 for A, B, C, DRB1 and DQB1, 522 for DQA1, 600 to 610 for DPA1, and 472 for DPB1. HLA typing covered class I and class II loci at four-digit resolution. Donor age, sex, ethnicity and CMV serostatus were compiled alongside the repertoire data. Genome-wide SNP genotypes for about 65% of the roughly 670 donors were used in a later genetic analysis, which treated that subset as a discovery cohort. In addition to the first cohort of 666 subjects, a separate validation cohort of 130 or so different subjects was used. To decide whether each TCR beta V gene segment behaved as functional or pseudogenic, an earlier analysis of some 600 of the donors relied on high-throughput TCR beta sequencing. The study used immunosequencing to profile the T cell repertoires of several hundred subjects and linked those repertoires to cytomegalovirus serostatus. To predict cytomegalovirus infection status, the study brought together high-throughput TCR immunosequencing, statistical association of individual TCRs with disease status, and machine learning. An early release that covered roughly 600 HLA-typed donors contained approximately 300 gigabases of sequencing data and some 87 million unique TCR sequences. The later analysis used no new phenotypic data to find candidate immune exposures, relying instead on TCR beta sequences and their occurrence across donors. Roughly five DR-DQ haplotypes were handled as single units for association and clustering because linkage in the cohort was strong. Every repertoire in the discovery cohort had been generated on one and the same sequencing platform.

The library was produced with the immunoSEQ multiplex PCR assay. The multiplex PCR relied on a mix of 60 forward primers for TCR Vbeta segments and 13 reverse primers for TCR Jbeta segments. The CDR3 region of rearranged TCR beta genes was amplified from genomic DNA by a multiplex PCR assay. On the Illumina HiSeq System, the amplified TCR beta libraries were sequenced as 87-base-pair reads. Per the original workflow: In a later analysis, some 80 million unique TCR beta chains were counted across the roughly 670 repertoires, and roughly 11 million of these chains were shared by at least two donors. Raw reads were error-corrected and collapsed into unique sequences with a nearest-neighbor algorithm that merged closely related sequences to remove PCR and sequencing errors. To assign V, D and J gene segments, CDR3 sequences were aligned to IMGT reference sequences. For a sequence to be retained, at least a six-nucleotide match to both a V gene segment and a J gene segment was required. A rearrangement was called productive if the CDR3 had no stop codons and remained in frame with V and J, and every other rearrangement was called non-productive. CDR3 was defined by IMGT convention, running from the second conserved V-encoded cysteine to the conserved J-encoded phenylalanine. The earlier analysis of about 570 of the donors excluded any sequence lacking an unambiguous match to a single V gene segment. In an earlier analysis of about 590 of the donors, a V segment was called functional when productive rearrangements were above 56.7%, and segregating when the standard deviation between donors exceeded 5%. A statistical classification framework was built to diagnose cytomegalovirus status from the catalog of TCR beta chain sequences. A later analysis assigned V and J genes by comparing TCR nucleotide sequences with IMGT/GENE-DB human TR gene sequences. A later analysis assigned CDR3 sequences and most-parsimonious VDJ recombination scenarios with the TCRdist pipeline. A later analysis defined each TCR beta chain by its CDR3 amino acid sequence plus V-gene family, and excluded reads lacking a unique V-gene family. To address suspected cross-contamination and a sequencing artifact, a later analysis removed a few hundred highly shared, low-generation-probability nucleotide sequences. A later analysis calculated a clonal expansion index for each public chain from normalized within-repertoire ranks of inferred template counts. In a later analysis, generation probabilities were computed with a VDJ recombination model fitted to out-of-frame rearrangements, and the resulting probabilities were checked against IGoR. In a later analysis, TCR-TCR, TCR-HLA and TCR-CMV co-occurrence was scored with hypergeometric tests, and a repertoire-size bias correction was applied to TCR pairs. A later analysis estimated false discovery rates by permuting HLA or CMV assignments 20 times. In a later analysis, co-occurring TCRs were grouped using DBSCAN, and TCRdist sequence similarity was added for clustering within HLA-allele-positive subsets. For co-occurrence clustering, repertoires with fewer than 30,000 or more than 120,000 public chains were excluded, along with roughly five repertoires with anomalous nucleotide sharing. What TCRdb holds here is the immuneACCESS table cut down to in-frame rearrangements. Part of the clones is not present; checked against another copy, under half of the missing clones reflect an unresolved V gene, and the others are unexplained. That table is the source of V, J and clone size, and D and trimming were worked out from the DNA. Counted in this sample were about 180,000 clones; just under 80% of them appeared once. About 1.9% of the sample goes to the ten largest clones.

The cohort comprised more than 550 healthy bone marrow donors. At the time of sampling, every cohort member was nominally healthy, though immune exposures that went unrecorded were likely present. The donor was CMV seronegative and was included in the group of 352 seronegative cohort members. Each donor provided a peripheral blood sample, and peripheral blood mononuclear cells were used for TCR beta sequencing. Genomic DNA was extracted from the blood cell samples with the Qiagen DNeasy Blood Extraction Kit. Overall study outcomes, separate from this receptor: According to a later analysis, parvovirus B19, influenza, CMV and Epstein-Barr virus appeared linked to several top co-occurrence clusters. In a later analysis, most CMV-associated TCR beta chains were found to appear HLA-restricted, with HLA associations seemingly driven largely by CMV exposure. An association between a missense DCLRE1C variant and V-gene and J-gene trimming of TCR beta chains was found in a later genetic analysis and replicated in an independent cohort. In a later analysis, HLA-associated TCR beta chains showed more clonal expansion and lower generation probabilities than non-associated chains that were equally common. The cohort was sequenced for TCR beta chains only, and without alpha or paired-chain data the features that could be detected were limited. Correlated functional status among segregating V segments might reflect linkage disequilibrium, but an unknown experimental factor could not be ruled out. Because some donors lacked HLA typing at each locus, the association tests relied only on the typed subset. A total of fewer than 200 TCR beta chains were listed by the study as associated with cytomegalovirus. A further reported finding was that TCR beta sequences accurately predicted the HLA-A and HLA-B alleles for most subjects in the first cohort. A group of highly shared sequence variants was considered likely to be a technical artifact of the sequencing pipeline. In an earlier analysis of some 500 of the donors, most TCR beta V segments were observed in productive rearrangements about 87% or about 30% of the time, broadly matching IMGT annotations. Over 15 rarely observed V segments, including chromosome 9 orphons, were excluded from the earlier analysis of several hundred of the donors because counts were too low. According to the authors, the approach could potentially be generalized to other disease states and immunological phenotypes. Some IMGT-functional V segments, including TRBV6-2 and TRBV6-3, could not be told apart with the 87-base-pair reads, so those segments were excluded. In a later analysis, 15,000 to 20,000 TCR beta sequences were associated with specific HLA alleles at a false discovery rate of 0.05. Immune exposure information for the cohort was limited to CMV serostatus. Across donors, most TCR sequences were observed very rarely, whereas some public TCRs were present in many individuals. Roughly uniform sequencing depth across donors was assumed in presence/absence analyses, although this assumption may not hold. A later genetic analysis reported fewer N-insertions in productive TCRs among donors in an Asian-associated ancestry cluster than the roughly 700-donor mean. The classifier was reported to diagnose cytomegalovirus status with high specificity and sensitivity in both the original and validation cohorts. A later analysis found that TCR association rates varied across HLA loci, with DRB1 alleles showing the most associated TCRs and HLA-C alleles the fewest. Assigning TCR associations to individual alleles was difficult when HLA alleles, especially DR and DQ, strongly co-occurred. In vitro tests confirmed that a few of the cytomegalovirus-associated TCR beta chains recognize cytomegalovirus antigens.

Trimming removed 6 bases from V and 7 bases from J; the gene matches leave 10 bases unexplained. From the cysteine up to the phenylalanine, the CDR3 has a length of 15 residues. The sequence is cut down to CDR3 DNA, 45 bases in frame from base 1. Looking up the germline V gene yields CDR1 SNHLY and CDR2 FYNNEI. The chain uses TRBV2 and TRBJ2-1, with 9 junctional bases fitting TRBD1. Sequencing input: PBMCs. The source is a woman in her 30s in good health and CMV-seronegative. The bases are TGTGCCAGCAGAGATCCCGGGACAGGGCGGAATGAGCAGTTCTTC. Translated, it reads CASRDPGTGRNEQFF.